This is a list of T cell receptor beta chains from one sample in a study of blood T cell repertoires in COVID-19. TCRdb's table, derived via immunoSEQ multiplex PCR, lists solely in-frame clones and lacks some. This repertoire shows approximately 150,000 clones, about 92% found once; its top ten account for roughly a sixth. The sequenced sample consisted of peripheral blood. These receptors were collected from a man aged 60-69 years with active or convalescent COVID-19. The CDR3 runs from the conserved cysteine through the conserved F or W. Each record gives: CDR3 protein, CDR3 DNA, D gene, V gene, J gene, clone size. The D gene is left open where the match is weak. Clone size is stated in some rows and not others, as once, few, many or a class when expanded.

CASSQGQGSPLHF	TGTGCCAGCAGCCAGGGACAGGGTTCACCCCTCCACTTT	TRBD1	TRBV3-1/TRBV3-2	TRBJ1-6	NA
CASSLPGQGSTDTQYF	TGTGCCAGCTCACTACCGGGACAGGGGAGCACAGATACGCAGTATTTT	TRBD1	TRBV18	TRBJ2-3	once
CASSLVVARTKGYTF	TGCGCCAGCAGCTTGGTTGTAGCCCGGACTAAAGGCTACACCTTC	NA	TRBV5-1	TRBJ1-2	few
CASGLAGASITEAFF	TGTGCTAGTGGTCTCGCGGGGGCTAGTATTACTGAAGCTTTCTTT	NA	TRBV12-5	TRBJ1-1	NA
CASRPDGRNNSPLHF	TGTGCCAGCAGACCGGACGGGAGGAATAATTCACCCCTCCACTTT	NA	TRBV19	TRBJ1-6	NA
CASSLLDRGLRDGYTF	TGTGCCAGCAGTTTATTAGACAGGGGGCTTAGGGATGGCTACACCTTC	TRBD1	TRBV5-6	TRBJ1-2	NA
CSVASHNTEAFF	TGCAGCGTTGCGTCACACAACACTGAAGCTTTCTTT	NA	TRBV29-1	TRBJ1-1	NA
CASSPGQGASYEQYF	TGTGCCAGCAGCCCGGGACAGGGGGCGTCCTACGAGCAGTACTTC	TRBD1	TRBV11-3	TRBJ2-7	NA
CASSQVRVGYTF	TGTGCCAGCAGCCAGGTCAGGGTTGGCTACACCTTC	NA	TRBV3-1/TRBV3-2	TRBJ1-2	NA
CASSSKGGTRGTGELFF	TGTGCCAGCAGCAGTAAAGGGGGAACCCGGGGCACCGGGGAGCTGTTTTTT	NA	TRBV7-9	TRBJ2-2	few
CASSIGGQARDYTF	TGTGCCAGTAGTATAGGGGGACAGGCGAGGGACTACACCTTC	TRBD1	TRBV19	TRBJ1-2	NA
CASSPQLGRQPQHF	TGTGCCAGCTCACCACAGCTGGGCCGGCAGCCCCAGCATTTT	NA	TRBV18	TRBJ1-5	once
CASSPNSLYGYTF	TGTGCCAGCTCACCAAACAGCCTCTATGGCTACACCTTC	NA	TRBV18	TRBJ1-2	few
CASSLSTGNNEQFF	TGTGCCAGCAGTTTATCGACAGGGAACAATGAGCAGTTCTTC	TRBD1	TRBV27	TRBJ2-1	once
CASSLTGGMTGNTIYF	TGTGCCAGCAGCTTAACAGGGGGGATGACTGGAAACACCATATATTTT	TRBD1	TRBV5-4	TRBJ1-3	NA
CASSPTTVTGELFF	TGTGCCAGCTCACCAACGACAGTGACCGGGGAGCTGTTTTTT	NA	TRBV18	TRBJ2-2	NA
CASSVELLSSYEQYF	TGTGCCAGCAGCGTAGAACTACTCAGCTCCTACGAGCAGTACTTC	NA	TRBV9	TRBJ2-7	NA
CASSQRDQETQYF	TGTGCCAGCTCACAACGGGACCAAGAGACCCAGTACTTC	NA	TRBV18	TRBJ2-5	NA
CAWSGGSSYNEQFF	TGTGCCTGGAGTGGCGGGAGTTCCTACAATGAGCAGTTCTTC	TRBD2	TRBV30	TRBJ2-1	NA
CASSFDSTSGNTIYF	TGTGCCAGCAGCTTTGACAGTACCTCTGGAAACACCATATATTTT	NA	TRBV7-2	TRBJ1-3	NA
CASSRQGNMNTEAFF	TGTGCCAGCAGTCGACAGGGGAATATGAACACTGAAGCTTTCTTT	TRBD1	TRBV5-6	TRBJ1-1	NA
CAISPSGGQETQYF	TGTGCCATCAGCCCTAGCGGGGGGCAAGAGACCCAGTACTTC	TRBD2	TRBV10-3	TRBJ2-5	NA
CASSLGQNSYEQYF	TGTGCCAGCAGCTTAGGACAGAACTCCTACGAGCAGTACTTC	NA	TRBV7-9	TRBJ2-7	once
CASITPGEKYAYWDNSPLHF	TGCGCCAGCATAACTCCCGGGGAAAAGTACGCGTATTGGGATAATTCACCCCTCCACTTT	NA	TRBV5-1	TRBJ1-6	NA
CASSFLRGLAGLGSEQYF	TGTGCCAGCAGCTTCCTTAGGGGTTTGGCGGGACTAGGGTCCGAGCAGTACTTC	TRBD2	TRBV11-2	TRBJ2-7	NA
CASSQGLPGGASGANVLTF	TGTGCCAGCAGCCAAGGGCTCCCAGGGGGCGCATCCGGGGCCAACGTCCTGACTTTC	TRBD1	TRBV3-1/TRBV3-2	TRBJ2-6	NA
CASSLRGRARTGELFF	TGTGCCAGCAGCTTACGCGGCAGGGCTAGGACCGGGGAGCTGTTTTTT	NA	TRBV11-3	TRBJ2-2	NA
CASSFLGSNEQYF	TGTGCCAGCAGCTTTTTGGGGAGTAACGAGCAGTACTTC	NA	TRBV7-9	TRBJ2-7	NA
CASSGTGGSPLHF	TGTGCCAGCAGCGGGACAGGGGGTTCACCCCTCCACTTT	TRBD1	TRBV7-9	TRBJ1-6	NA
CASSYYQTDGYTF	TGTGCCAGCAGTTACTACCAGACAGATGGCTACACCTTC	NA	TRBV6-2/TRBV6-3	TRBJ1-2	NA
CASSPDLGQRARGEQFF	TGTGCCAGCAGCCCAGACTTAGGACAGAGGGCCCGGGGTGAGCAGTTCTTC	NA	TRBV4-2	TRBJ2-1	NA
CASGRALNEQFF	TGTGCCAGCGGGAGGGCCCTCAATGAGCAGTTCTTC	TRBD2	TRBV6-6	TRBJ2-1	NA
CASKRTASNYGYTF	TGTGCCAGCAAACGGACAGCCTCAAACTATGGCTACACCTTC	NA	TRBV6-4	TRBJ1-2	NA
CASSIEAFGVTDTQYF	TGTGCCAGTAGTATAGAGGCCTTCGGGGTCACAGATACGCAGTATTTT	NA	TRBV19	TRBJ2-3	NA
CAVGEGNQPQHF	TGTGCCGTCGGGGAGGGCAATCAGCCCCAGCATTTT	NA	TRBV6-6	TRBJ1-5	NA
CASSYLGGDSGNTIYF	TGTGCCAGCAGTTACTTGGGGGGGGACTCTGGAAACACCATATATTTT	NA	TRBV6-5	TRBJ1-3	NA
CASSRPGTGGLNSGNTIYF	TGTGCCAGCTCACGTCCCGGGACAGGGGGCCTTAACTCTGGAAACACCATATATTTT	TRBD1	TRBV18	TRBJ1-3	NA
CAISESDEQYF	TGTGCCATCAGTGAATCGGACGAGCAGTACTTC	NA	TRBV10-3	TRBJ2-7	NA
CASSIAGTGDEAFF	TGTGCCAGTAGTATAGCTGGGACAGGGGATGAAGCTTTCTTT	TRBD1	TRBV19	TRBJ1-1	NA
CASAEGFLYEQYF	TGTGCCAGCGCCGAGGGATTCCTCTACGAGCAGTACTTC	NA	TRBV7-9	TRBJ2-7	few
CASSLRGQPGQPQHF	TGTGCCAGCAGCTTAAGGGGACAGCCTGGTCAGCCCCAGCATTTT	TRBD1	TRBV7-2	TRBJ1-5	once
CAISIQGPGANVLTF	TGTGCCATCAGCATCCAGGGTCCTGGGGCCAACGTCCTGACTTTC	NA	TRBV10-3	TRBJ2-6	once
CASRTLAGTTNTGELFF	TGTGCCAGCAGGACTTTAGCGGGGACAACGAACACCGGGGAGCTGTTTTTT	TRBD2	TRBV11-2	TRBJ2-2	NA
CSVASGSSYNEQFF	TGCAGCGTGGCTAGCGGGAGCTCCTACAATGAGCAGTTCTTC	TRBD2	TRBV29-1	TRBJ2-1	NA
CASSVVGPTAGGYTF	TGTGCCAGCAGCGTAGTCGGCCCAACGGCGGGTGGCTACACCTTC	NA	TRBV9	TRBJ1-2	once